This is a list of T cell receptor beta chains from one sample in a study of blood T cell repertoires in COVID-19. TCRdb's copy holds only in-frame clones and misses some; the assay was immunoSEQ multiplex PCR. This table holds about 410,000 clones, 75% to 90% found once. The material sequenced was peripheral blood. Receptors were obtained from a woman between 40 and 55 years old with COVID-19, enrolled during active disease. The CDR3 runs from the conserved cysteine through the conserved F or W. A D gene is named only where the DNA matches it firmly. Where a row states a size, it is once, few, many or the class of an expanded clone; other rows omit it.

D gene: TRBD1
J gene: TRBJ1-5
V gene: TRBV28
clone size: .
CDR3 protein: CASSTGTGGRLSNQPQHF
CDR3 DNA: TGTGCCAGCAGTACCGGGACAGGGGGCCGTTTGAGCAATCAGCCCCAGCATTTT

D gene: .
J gene: TRBJ1-4
V gene: TRBV18
clone size: .
CDR3 protein: CASTAGGDEKLFF
CDR3 DNA: TGTGCCAGCACAGCCGGGGGGGATGAAAAACTGTTTTTT

D gene: TRBD1
J gene: TRBJ2-2
V gene: TRBV28
clone size: .
CDR3 protein: CASRGTGVGWTGELFF
CDR3 DNA: TGTGCCAGCAGGGGAACAGGGGTCGGTTGGACCGGGGAGCTGTTTTTT

D gene: TRBD1
J gene: TRBJ1-1
V gene: TRBV25-1
clone size: once
CDR3 protein: CASSDLDRGPWNTEAFF
CDR3 DNA: TGTGCCAGCAGTGACCTGGACAGGGGCCCCTGGAACACTGAAGCTTTCTTT

D gene: TRBD2
J gene: TRBJ2-6
V gene: TRBV2
clone size: .
CDR3 protein: CASDSGRALSGANVLTF
CDR3 DNA: TGTGCCAGCGATAGCGGGAGGGCCCTCTCCGGGGCCAACGTCCTGACTTTC

D gene: TRBD1
J gene: TRBJ1-1
V gene: TRBV28
clone size: .
CDR3 protein: CASWWTGGVEAFF
CDR3 DNA: TGTGCCAGCTGGTGGACAGGGGGCGTTGAAGCTTTCTTT

D gene: .
J gene: TRBJ1-2
V gene: TRBV5-1
clone size: .
CDR3 protein: CASSSQDISTF
CDR3 DNA: TGCGCCAGCAGCTCACAGGACATCTCCACCTTC

D gene: .
J gene: TRBJ1-5
V gene: TRBV18
clone size: .
CDR3 protein: CASSPQGVGQPQHF
CDR3 DNA: TGTGCCAGCTCACCACAGGGGGTGGGACAGCCCCAGCATTTT

D gene: .
J gene: TRBJ1-6
V gene: TRBV4-2
clone size: .
CDR3 protein: CASSQDFGGSGSPLHF
CDR3 DNA: TGTGCCAGCAGCCAAGATTTTGGGGGCTCAGGTTCACCCCTCCACTTT

D gene: .
J gene: TRBJ1-4
V gene: TRBV28
clone size: .
CDR3 protein: CASTVGGAFSNEKLFF
CDR3 DNA: TGTGCCAGCACCGTAGGGGGGGCGTTTTCTAATGAAAAACTGTTTTTT

D gene: .
J gene: TRBJ2-7
V gene: TRBV28
clone size: .
CDR3 protein: CASSPLGGKTYEQYF
CDR3 DNA: TGTGCCAGCAGTCCACTCGGCGGTAAGACCTACGAGCAGTACTTC

D gene: .
J gene: TRBJ1-2
V gene: TRBV5-4
clone size: few
CDR3 protein: CASSFDRTYGYTF
CDR3 DNA: TGTGCCAGCAGCTTTGACAGGACCTATGGCTACACCTTC

D gene: .
J gene: TRBJ1-1
V gene: TRBV7-3
clone size: .
CDR3 protein: CASSRSLPTGNTEAFF
CDR3 DNA: TGTGCCAGCAGCCGATCCCTACCTACAGGGAACACTGAAGCTTTCTTT

D gene: TRBD1
J gene: TRBJ1-4
V gene: TRBV28
clone size: .
CDR3 protein: CASSFGDRRFINEKLFF
CDR3 DNA: TGTGCCAGCAGTTTTGGGGACAGGAGATTTATTAATGAAAAACTGTTTTTT

D gene: TRBD1
J gene: TRBJ1-1
V gene: TRBV15
clone size: .
CDR3 protein: CATSFEGARGTEAFF
CDR3 DNA: TGTGCCACCAGCTTCGAGGGGGCCCGGGGCACTGAAGCTTTCTTT

D gene: TRBD1
J gene: TRBJ2-7
V gene: TRBV23-1
clone size: .
CDR3 protein: CASSQSLGQGTPYEQYF
CDR3 DNA: TGCGCCAGCAGTCAATCGTTGGGACAGGGGACACCCTACGAGCAGTACTTC

D gene: .
J gene: TRBJ1-5
V gene: TRBV7-2
clone size: .
CDR3 protein: CASSLDSHQPQHF
CDR3 DNA: TGTGCCAGCAGCTTAGACAGCCATCAGCCCCAGCATTTT

D gene: .
J gene: TRBJ1-1
V gene: TRBV12-3/TRBV12-4
clone size: .
CDR3 protein: CASSPREETEAFF
CDR3 DNA: TGTGCCAGCAGTCCCCGGGAGGAGACTGAAGCTTTCTTT

D gene: TRBD2
J gene: TRBJ2-6
V gene: TRBV10-2
clone size: .
CDR3 protein: CASSESFAGGPGANVLTF
CDR3 DNA: TGCGCCAGCAGTGAATCCTTCGCGGGGGGGCCTGGGGCCAACGTCCTGACTTTC

D gene: TRBD1
J gene: TRBJ1-5
V gene: TRBV19
clone size: .
CDR3 protein: CASSIGTGGGQPQHF
CDR3 DNA: TGTGCCAGTAGCATCGGGACAGGGGGCGGTCAGCCCCAGCATTTT

D gene: TRBD1
J gene: TRBJ2-2
V gene: TRBV2
clone size: .
CDR3 protein: CASSNRQGRAGELFF
CDR3 DNA: TGTGCCAGCAGTAACCGACAGGGCCGAGCCGGGGAGCTGTTTTTT

D gene: .
J gene: TRBJ1-1
V gene: TRBV28
clone size: .
CDR3 protein: CASSQPSRHTNTEAFF
CDR3 DNA: TGTGCCAGCAGTCAGCCCTCAAGACACACGAACACTGAAGCTTTCTTT

D gene: .
J gene: TRBJ1-1
V gene: TRBV2
clone size: .
CDR3 protein: CASSPPSNAEAFF
CDR3 DNA: TGTGCCAGCAGCCCACCGAGCAACGCTGAAGCTTTCTTT

D gene: .
J gene: TRBJ2-5
V gene: TRBV28
clone size: .
CDR3 protein: CASSLGGLETQYF
CDR3 DNA: TGTGCCAGCAGTTTAGGAGGGTTGGAGACCCAGTACTTC

D gene: .
J gene: TRBJ2-7
V gene: TRBV5-1
clone size: .
CDR3 protein: CASSYPPGEQYF
CDR3 DNA: TGCGCCAGCAGCTACCCGCCGGGAGAGCAGTACTTC

D gene: .
J gene: TRBJ1-5
V gene: TRBV19
clone size: .
CDR3 protein: CASSIVLSQPQHF
CDR3 DNA: TGTGCCAGTAGTATTGTACTTAGTCAGCCCCAGCATTTT

D gene: TRBD1
J gene: TRBJ2-1
V gene: TRBV9
clone size: .
CDR3 protein: CASSGRQGNFYNEQFF
CDR3 DNA: TGTGCCAGCAGCGGAAGACAGGGAAATTTTTACAATGAGCAGTTCTTC

D gene: TRBD1
J gene: TRBJ2-3
V gene: TRBV28
clone size: .
CDR3 protein: CASSSMLTGTGTDTQYF
CDR3 DNA: TGTGCCAGCAGTTCTATGCTTACCGGGACAGGGACAGATACGCAGTATTTT

D gene: .
J gene: TRBJ2-1
V gene: TRBV28
clone size: .
CDR3 protein: CASSSTNSYNEQFF
CDR3 DNA: TGTGCCAGCAGTTCGACAAACTCCTACAATGAGCAGTTCTTC

D gene: .
J gene: TRBJ2-7
V gene: TRBV6-5
clone size: .
CDR3 protein: CASSHGQSYEQYF
CDR3 DNA: TGTGCCAGCAGCCACGGACAGTCCTACGAGCAGTACTTC

D gene: .
J gene: TRBJ1-4
V gene: TRBV27
clone size: many
CDR3 protein: CASSDSHPRYEKLFF
CDR3 DNA: TGTGCCAGCAGTGACAGTCACCCCCGCTATGAAAAACTGTTTTTT

D gene: TRBD1
J gene: TRBJ1-1
V gene: TRBV27
clone size: .
CDR3 protein: CASSPHRQGVTEAFF
CDR3 DNA: TGTGCCAGCAGCCCCCATCGACAGGGGGTCACTGAAGCTTTCTTT

D gene: TRBD1
J gene: TRBJ2-7
V gene: TRBV7-8
clone size: .
CDR3 protein: CASSTRQGVYEQYF
CDR3 DNA: TGTGCCAGCAGCACGCGACAGGGGGTCTACGAGCAGTACTTC

D gene: .
J gene: TRBJ1-2
V gene: TRBV11-2
clone size: .
CDR3 protein: CASSARPPGQLFNYGYTF
CDR3 DNA: TGTGCCAGCAGCGCACGCCCCCCAGGACAGCTGTTTAACTATGGCTACACCTTC

D gene: .
J gene: TRBJ2-6
V gene: TRBV5-4
clone size: .
CDR3 protein: CASSLHSEGSSGANVLTF
CDR3 DNA: TGTGCCAGCAGCTTGCATAGTGAGGGCAGCTCTGGGGCCAACGTCCTGACTTTC

D gene: TRBD2
J gene: TRBJ2-6
V gene: TRBV9
clone size: .
CDR3 protein: CASSSGGTSGRGAGANVLTF
CDR3 DNA: TGTGCCAGCTCGAGCGGAGGGACTAGCGGGAGAGGGGCTGGGGCCAACGTCCTGACTTTC

D gene: TRBD1
J gene: TRBJ2-7
V gene: TRBV28
clone size: .
CDR3 protein: CASTKGTGSYEQYF
CDR3 DNA: TGTGCCAGCACTAAGGGGACAGGGTCCTACGAGCAGTACTTC

D gene: TRBD2
J gene: TRBJ2-2
V gene: TRBV7-6
clone size: few
CDR3 protein: CASSGHRGANTGELFF
CDR3 DNA: TGTGCCAGCAGCGGCCATCGGGGGGCGAACACCGGGGAGCTGTTTTTT

D gene: .
J gene: TRBJ2-4
V gene: TRBV3-1/TRBV3-2
clone size: .
CDR3 protein: CASSQDILAGLAKNIQYF
CDR3 DNA: TGTGCCAGCAGCCAAGATATATTGGCGGGCCTAGCCAAAAACATTCAGTACTTC

D gene: TRBD1
J gene: TRBJ1-2
V gene: TRBV7-2
clone size: .
CDR3 protein: CASSLVGQHYGYTF
CDR3 DNA: TGTGCCAGCAGCTTAGTGGGACAGCACTATGGCTACACCTTC

D gene: TRBD1
J gene: TRBJ1-6
V gene: TRBV28
clone size: .
CDR3 protein: CASRGTGWHSPLHF
CDR3 DNA: TGTGCCAGTCGAGGGACAGGGTGGCATTCACCCCTCCACTTT

D gene: TRBD1
J gene: TRBJ1-4
V gene: TRBV5-4
clone size: .
CDR3 protein: CASSHAKTGINEKLFF
CDR3 DNA: TGTGCCAGCAGCCACGCCAAGACAGGGATTAATGAAAAACTGTTTTTT

D gene: TRBD2
J gene: TRBJ2-7
V gene: TRBV7-3
clone size: .
CDR3 protein: CASSSPGAGGYEQYF
CDR3 DNA: TGTGCCAGCAGCTCTCCCGGGGCGGGGGGCTACGAGCAGTACTTC

D gene: TRBD1
J gene: TRBJ1-3
V gene: TRBV3-1/TRBV3-2
clone size: few
CDR3 protein: CASSQRQGPGNTIYF
CDR3 DNA: TGTGCCAGCAGCCAACGACAGGGGCCTGGAAACACCATATATTTT

D gene: .
J gene: TRBJ1-1
V gene: TRBV5-4
clone size: .
CDR3 protein: CASYTRDSRLLMNTEAFF
CDR3 DNA: TGTGCCAGCTATACCCGTGACAGTCGGCTTCTCATGAACACTGAAGCTTTCTTT

D gene: TRBD1
J gene: TRBJ2-7
V gene: TRBV5-8
clone size: .
CDR3 protein: CASSFKGQGAYEQYF
CDR3 DNA: TGTGCCAGCAGCTTTAAGGGACAGGGGGCCTACGAGCAGTACTTC

D gene: .
J gene: TRBJ1-5
V gene: TRBV5-8
clone size: .
CDR3 protein: CASSLGTVFNQPQHF
CDR3 DNA: TGTGCCAGCAGCTTGGGGACAGTGTTCAATCAGCCCCAGCATTTT

D gene: .
J gene: TRBJ2-2
V gene: TRBV27
clone size: .
CDR3 protein: CASSLLSGELFF
CDR3 DNA: TGTGCCAGCAGTTTATTATCCGGGGAGCTGTTTTTT

D gene: .
J gene: TRBJ2-2
V gene: TRBV7-2
clone size: .
CDR3 protein: CASSLGQVPTGELFF
CDR3 DNA: TGTGCCAGCAGCTTAGGCCAGGTCCCCACCGGGGAGCTGTTTTTT

D gene: .
J gene: TRBJ1-3
V gene: TRBV28
clone size: .
CDR3 protein: CASSPFRGGGNTIYF
CDR3 DNA: TGTGCCAGCAGCCCCTTCAGGGGTGGTGGAAACACCATATATTTT

D gene: TRBD1
J gene: TRBJ2-7
V gene: TRBV7-9
clone size: few
CDR3 protein: CASSRTGLDGYEQYF
CDR3 DNA: TGTGCCAGCAGCCGGACAGGGCTCGATGGCTACGAGCAGTACTTC

D gene: TRBD1
J gene: TRBJ2-7
V gene: TRBV10-3
clone size: .
CDR3 protein: CAMRQGAQGEQYF
CDR3 DNA: TGTGCCATGCGACAGGGGGCGCAAGGCGAGCAGTACTTC

D gene: TRBD1
J gene: TRBJ1-4
V gene: TRBV5-4
clone size: once
CDR3 protein: CASSIGDSKLFF
CDR3 DNA: TGTGCCAGCAGCATAGGGGACAGTAAACTGTTTTTT

D gene: TRBD1
J gene: TRBJ1-6
V gene: TRBV7-2
clone size: .
CDR3 protein: CASSLTNPGTGANNSPLHF
CDR3 DNA: TGTGCCAGCAGCTTAACTAACCCCGGGACAGGGGCCAATAATTCACCCCTCCACTTT

D gene: TRBD1
J gene: TRBJ1-1
V gene: TRBV7-2
clone size: .
CDR3 protein: CASSTSNRGEAFF
CDR3 DNA: TGTGCCAGCAGCACAAGTAACAGGGGTGAAGCTTTCTTT